The 31 T cell receptor beta chains presented below share a single source sample, sequenced in a study of neurological immune-mediated disorders. Each CDR3 protein is one row after TCRdb ran MiXCR on the 5' RACE reads. In the table there are 65,000 to 80,000 distinct CDR3 sequences, 17% of which are singletons. Material for sequencing was PBMCs. The source is a woman aged 40-49 years in good health.

This sequence joins TRBV11-2 and TRBJ2-1; 12 nucleotides align to TRBD2. Germline V CDR1 and CDR2: SGHAT, FQNNGV. After removal of 4 bases from V and 6 bases from J, the junction contained 7 bases not matched to a gene. This CDR3 is 16 amino acids long. Here the CDR3 reads CASSSTLLAGGNEQFF. DNA of the CDR3: TGTGCCAGCAGCTCTACGTTACTAGCGGGAGGCAATGAGCAGTTCTTC.

Points on this clonotype: Just one base apart from a much larger clone, this may be a read error. The chain employs TRBV10-3 and TRBJ2-5; 10 nucleotides agree with TRBD1. Trimming cost V 1 base and J 11 bases; bases outside gene matches: 13. The CDR3 extends over 16 amino acids. Germline CDR1 is ENHRY and CDR2 is SYGVKD. The CDR3 nucleotides are TGTGCCATCAGTGAGTGGGGACAGGGGTCCGACAATGAGCAGTACTTC. Residues: CAISEWGQGSDNEQYF.

This clonotype was counted many times. The chain is built from TRBV6-2 or TRBV6-3 and TRBJ2-7; D not resolved. The germline V gene encodes CDR1 MNHEY and CDR2 SVGEGT. The ends were cut back, 4 bases at V and 2 bases at J, with 9 bases in the middle. This CDR3 spans 13 amino acids. This CDR3 reads CASSLGSTYEQYF. The CDR3 DNA follows: TGTGCCAGCAGTTTGGGCAGCACCTACGAGCAGTACTTC.

The sample holds many counts of this clonotype. The V call is TRBV6-6, the J call TRBJ2-5; no clear D. CDR1 is MNHNY, CDR2 SVGAGI, per germline (reference sequence). This CDR3 region has 15 residues. The germline V and J ends were trimmed by 0 bases and 5 bases, with 13 bases remaining between them. The CDR3 DNA follows: TGTGCCAGCAGTTACTCGGGTAACCCACAGGAGACCCAGTACTTC. It specifies CASSYSGNPQETQYF.

The V and J genes are TRBV4-3 and TRBJ2-5; 14 nucleotides match TRBD2. The germline V gene encodes CDR1 LGHNA and CDR2 YSLEER. Unmatched junction bases numbered 0, after V lost 3 bases and J lost 3 bases. The CDR3 covers 15 residues. The CDR3 loop reads CASSQGLAGEETQYF. DNA for the CDR3: TGCGCCAGCAGCCAGGGACTAGCGGGGGAAGAGACCCAGTACTTC.

This clonotype has a count of ten or more. The genes are TRBV6-1 and TRBJ1-5; the D is unclear. The V end lost 7 bases, the J end lost 0 bases, and 7 bases lay between the germline ends. The CDR3 length is 13 residues. The germline gives CDR1 MNHNS, CDR2 SASEGT. Written as DNA, the CDR3 is TGTGCCAGCACCGAAAATAGCAATCAGCCCCAGCATTTT. This codes for CASTENSNQPQHF.

This clonotype was observed at least ten times. This chain joins TRBV20-1 and TRBJ1-2; D is ambiguous. CDR3 length equals 11 residues. The V gene's germline CDR1 is DFQATT and CDR2 SNEGSKA (reference sequence). Trimming shortened V by 8 bases and J by 0 bases, and 7 bases separated the two germline ends. CDR3 amino acids: CSRGPNYGYTF. The CDR3 region has the DNA TGCAGTCGAGGACCTAACTATGGCTACACCTTC.

V and J are TRBV5-1 and TRBJ2-3, with TRBD2 identical over 11 bases. The germline V gene encodes CDR1 SGHRS and CDR2 YFSETQ. The V and J ends lost 10 bases and 3 bases, in that order; junction bases with no gene match: 16. The CDR3 runs to 17 residues. The CDR3 is CACGYGFVAGGTDTQYF. The DNA of the CDR3 is TGCGCCTGCGGTTACGGCTTTGTAGCGGGAGGGACAGATACGCAGTATTTT. Supplemented by reference TRBV5-1 and TRBJ2-3, the full variable domain reads KAGVTQTPRYLIKTRGQQVTLSCSPISGHRSVSWYQQTPGQGLQFLFEYFSETQRNKGNFPGRFSGRQFSNSRSEMNVSTLELGDSALYLCACGYGFVAGGTDTQYFGPGTRLTVL.

This clonotype was recorded at least ten times. This chain uses TRBV20-1 with TRBJ2-3, with 9 positions matching TRBD1. The CDR3 runs 16 residues. The V and J ends lost 0 bases and 3 bases, in that order; junction bases with no gene match: 7. Germline CDR1 reads DFQATT; CDR2 reads SNEGSKA (reference sequence). The CDR3: CSARDFGTGSTDTQYF. The CDR3 DNA follows: TGCAGTGCTAGAGATTTTGGGACAGGGTCAACAGATACGCAGTATTTT.

The table lists this clonotype with many counts. The chain employs TRBV2 and TRBJ2-1; 8 bases agree with TRBD2. J lost 6 bases, V lost 8 bases, and 6 bases had no gene match. The CDR3 has 13 residues. The germline V gene has CDR1 SNHLY and CDR2 FYNNEI. This CDR3 reads CASGTSRSNEQFF. The DNA for the CDR3 is TGTGCCAGCGGGACTAGTCGAAGCAATGAGCAGTTCTTC.

Ten or more counts support this clonotype. The chain carries TRBV5-1 and TRBJ2-3, with D possibly being TRBD2 (5 bases). Germline V gives CDR1 SGHRS, CDR2 YFSETQ. V was clipped by 0 bases and J by 1 base, with 12 bases between them. The CDR3 covers 16 residues. CDR3 in amino acids: CASSLGGSGRTDTQYF. CDR3 DNA: TGCGCCAGCAGCTTGGGGGGAAGCGGCCGCACAGATACGCAGTATTTT.

This clonotype was seen ten or more times. J is TRBJ1-6 and V is TRBV6-2 or TRBV6-3; 7 bases are shared with TRBD1. The germline CDR1 and CDR2 sequences are MNHEY and SVGEGT. The CDR3 is 15 amino acids. V gave up 5 bases and J gave up 11 bases; unmatched junction bases: 12. The CDR3 loop reads CASSTLSRGPTPLHF. CDR3 coding DNA: TGTGCCAGCAGTACCCTATCGAGGGGGCCTACACCCCTCCACTTT.

This clonotype was recorded many times. V gene TRBV20-1 combines with J gene TRBJ1-1; possibly TRBD1 for D (6 bases). CDR1 and CDR2 from the germline V gene are DFQATT and SNEGSKA (reference sequence). With 3 bases removed from V and 3 bases from J, the gap between germline ends came to 20 bases. CDR3 length equals 16 residues. The CDR3 coding sequence is TGCAGTGCTAGGGATCAGGGGTTTTTGGAGGACACTGAAGCTTTCTTT. It yields the protein CSARDQGFLEDTEAFF.

The sample holds many counts of this clonotype. The chain links TRBV5-1 to TRBJ2-3, with D unclear. Trimming took 1 base from V and 2 from J, leaving 8 bases between them. Germline assignment: CDR1 SGHRS and CDR2 YFSETQ. This CDR3 region has 14 residues. The CDR3 coding sequence is TGCGCCAGCAGCTTGAGCAGTACCACAGATACGCAGTATTTT. The encoded protein is CASSLSSTTDTQYF.

This sequence joins TRBV7-3 and TRBJ1-1; D unclear. This CDR3 has 12 residues. Germline loops: CDR1 SGHTA, CDR2 FQGTGA. V dropped 5 bases and J dropped 1 base, with 5 bases sitting between them. The CDR3 here is CASSAENTEAFF. The CDR3, as DNA: TGTGCCAGCAGCGCAGAGAACACTGAAGCTTTCTTT.

This clonotype was picked up many times. This chain connects TRBV6-2 or TRBV6-3 to TRBJ2-5; 7 positions match TRBD2. With 7 bases clipped from V and 5 bases from J, the junction kept 10 bases outside the gene matches. The CDR3 runs 14 residues. CDR1 and CDR2 from the germline V gene are MNHEY and SVGEGT. The CDR3 protein is CASNLRLAAETQYF. For the CDR3, the DNA is TGTGCCAGCAATCTGCGACTAGCTGCGGAGACCCAGTACTTC.

This clonotype was counted ten times or more. The rearrangement joins TRBV29-1 to TRBJ2-7; 8 positions agree with TRBD1. CDR3 size: 15 residues. Germline assignment: CDR1 SQVTM and CDR2 ANQGSEA. The V segment lost 7 bases and the J segment 3 bases; nucleotides outside the gene matches: 14. CDR3 in DNA: TGCAGCGCCTATTCTATTCGACAGGGGCACTACGAGCAGTACTTC. Protein product: CSAYSIRQGHYEQYF.

The chain links TRBV7-8 to TRBJ1-4; perhaps TRBD1 as D (5 bases). V dropped 3 bases and J dropped 8 bases, with 13 bases sitting between them. The CDR3 is made up of 14 amino acids. In germline, CDR1 is SGHVS, CDR2 FQNEAQ. The CDR3: CASSFRREGEKLFF. The CDR3 DNA sequence: TGTGCCAGCAGCTTTCGGCGAGAGGGGGAAAAACTGTTTTTT.

V gene TRBV10-3 combines with J gene TRBJ2-3; D is unresolved. CDR1 is ENHRY, CDR2 SYGVKD, per germline. V was clipped by 4 bases and J by 5 bases, with 19 bases between them. The CDR3 loop spans 16 amino acids. The CDR3 coding sequence is TGTGCCATCAGTGCTCTACTGGGTCATGGGATAGATACGCAGTATTTT. Its translation: CAISALLGHGIDTQYF.

This clonotype has a count of ten or more. This sequence joins TRBV4-3 and TRBJ2-3; 8 bases align to TRBD2. The CDR3 is 19 residues long. The J segment lost 6 bases and the V segment lost 4 bases, leaving 21 bases of the junction unmatched. Germline assignment: CDR1 LGHNA and CDR2 YSLEER. The CDR3 nucleotides are TGCGCCAGCAGCCCCGAGACGACATCGGCGGGGGGATCGGCGGATACGCAGTATTTT. Translating it yields CASSPETTSAGGSADTQYF.

The sample holds many counts of this clonotype. V and J are TRBV7-3 and TRBJ1-1, with 7 bases identical to TRBD1. This CDR3 is 15 amino acids long. J gave up 3 bases and V 5 bases, and 9 bases lay outside the gene matches. The V gene's germline CDR1 is SGHTA and CDR2 FQGTGA. The CDR3 DNA sequence: TGTGCCAGCAGCCCAACAGGGGCGATTCACACTGAAGCTTTCTTT. Translation gives CASSPTGAIHTEAFF. Full variable domain (remainder filled in from reference TRBV7-3 and TRBJ1-1): GAGVSQTPSNKVTEKGKYVELRCDPISGHTALYWYRQSLGQGPEFLIYFQGTGAADDSGLPNDRFFAVRPEGSVSTLKIQRTERGDSAVYLCASSPTGAIHTEAFFGQGTRLTVV.

This clonotype was detected ten times or more. The chain has TRBV5-5 and TRBJ2-1; D gene uncertain. Trimming took 5 bases from V and 0 from J, leaving 9 bases between them. In germline, CDR1 is SGHKS, CDR2 YYEKEE (reference sequence). The CDR3 spans 14 residues. DNA of the CDR3: TGTGCCAGCAGACCGCAGCCCTCCTACAATGAGCAGTTCTTC. It is translated as CASRPQPSYNEQFF.

This clonotype was seen a handful of times. The chain uses TRBV18 and TRBJ2-5; D might be TRBD1 or TRBD2, each matching 6 bases. Germline assignment: CDR1 KGHSH and CDR2 LQKENI. CDR3 size: 16 residues. V dropped 0 bases and J dropped 6 bases, with 17 bases sitting between them. Here the CDR3 DNA reads TGTGCCAGCTCACCACCGATCGTAGGGGGGAGGAAGACCCAGTACTTC. Protein sequence: CASSPPIVGGRKTQYF.

This clonotype was seen at least ten times. The CDR3 loop is CASSSRAAYEQYV. DNA for the CDR3: TGTGCCAGCAGCAGCAGGGCGGCCTACGAGCAGTACGTC. J is TRBJ2-7 and V is TRBV7-2; TRBD1 might be the D (5 bases). Deletions cut 5 bases from V and 2 bases from J, with 10 bases between. Germline CDR1 reads SGHTA; CDR2 reads FQGNSA. This CDR3 is 13 amino acids long.

This clonotype was counted ten times or more. The rearrangement joins TRBV29-1 to TRBJ2-1; 12 nucleotides match TRBD2. The J segment lost 8 bases and the V segment lost 7 bases, leaving 12 bases of the junction unmatched. This CDR3 contains 15 residues. The V gene's germline CDR1 is SQVTM and CDR2 ANQGSEA. CDR3 DNA: TGCAGCGCTACCTGGACTAGCGGGGCCCTCGATGAGCAGTTCTTC. Its translation: CSATWTSGALDEQFF.

Ten or more counts support this clonotype. V gene TRBV6-2 or TRBV6-3 combines with J gene TRBJ2-5; maybe TRBD2 (6 bases). The CDR3 covers 15 residues. The germline V and J ends were trimmed by 4 bases and 4 bases, with 16 bases remaining between them. Germline V gene data show CDR1 as MNHEY and CDR2 as SVGEGT. The CDR3 region is CASSSGLMEGETQYF. In nucleotides, the CDR3 is TGTGCCAGCAGTTCAGGACTAATGGAGGGAGAGACCCAGTACTTC.

This clonotype was counted at least ten times. The chain employs TRBV28 and TRBJ1-5; D not certain. CDR1 and CDR2 from the germline V gene are MDHEN and SYDVKM. CDR3 size: 15 residues. With 0 bases removed from V and 1 base from J, the gap between germline ends came to 7 bases. CDR3: CASSLWGSSNQPQHF. The DNA for the CDR3 is TGTGCCAGCAGTTTATGGGGATCCAGCAATCAGCCCCAGCATTTT.

The rearrangement joins TRBV11-3 to TRBJ2-1; TRBD2 agrees at 8 bases. Germline trimming cut 0 bases from V and 7 bases from J; bases unmatched to any gene: 8. CDR3 length: 16 amino acids. Germline lookup yields CDR1 SGHNT and CDR2 YENEEA. The CDR3, as DNA: TGTGCCAGCAGCTTAGATCGGACTAGCCGACGAAATGAGCAGTTCTTC. Translating gives CASSLDRTSRRNEQFF.

This clonotype showed up many times. The chain combines TRBV5-1 with TRBJ2-5, with D possibly matching TRBD2 (6 bases). Trimming took 4 bases from V and 7 from J, leaving 17 bases between them. The length of the CDR3 is 14 residues. Per the germline V gene, CDR1 is SGHRS and CDR2 is YFSETQ. The CDR3 sequence is CASSDPGLARTQYF. The CDR3 DNA follows: TGCGCCAGCAGCGACCCGGGACTGGCGAGGACCCAGTACTTC.

This clonotype was observed many times. The rearrangement links TRBV5-6 to TRBJ1-4; D is perhaps TRBD1 (5 bases). The germline gives CDR1 SGHDT, CDR2 YYEEEE. V lost 2 bases and J lost 4, with 24 bases in between. This CDR3 comprises 19 residues. In DNA, the CDR3 is TGTGCCAGCAGCTTATTCCGGGACTCCCTAACCACGGGTAATGAAAAACTGTTTTTT. Protein: CASSLFRDSLTTGNEKLFF.

Ten or more counts support this clonotype. The chain joins TRBV5-1 to TRBJ2-1, with D perhaps TRBD1 (6 bases). V lost 6 bases and J 5 bases, leaving 15 bases between the germline ends. Germline-derived CDR1 and CDR2 are SGHRS and YFSETQ. CDR3 length: 14 residues. This chain's CDR3 is CASTDRSPNNEQFF. The CDR3 DNA reads TGCGCCAGCACCGACAGGTCCCCGAACAATGAGCAGTTCTTC.